This T cell receptor beta chain derives from a study of cytomegalovirus exposure and HLA in healthy donors. Points from the study as a whole: A few of the chains that were CMV-associated were confirmed in vitro to be specific for CMV antigens. Trimming of TCR beta V- and J-genes showed a link, identified in a later analysis, to a missense DCLRE1C variant. According to a later analysis, most TCR beta chains associated with CMV appeared HLA-restricted.

60 Vbeta and 13 Jbeta primers were used in PCR. Here immunoSEQ multiplex PCR was the method, and the copy in TCRdb shows in-frame clones only, minus some. The sample holds tens of thousands of clones, about nine tenths seen once. Those who donated were healthy bone marrow donors. Notes on this clone: Its antigen is not identified.

Germline CDR1 and CDR2: SEHNR and FQNEAQ (reference sequence). The CDR3 loop spans 15 amino acids. Trimming removed 3 bases from V and 1 base from J, with 10 bases in between. This receptor was obtained from a man aged 18-30 years in good health and CMV-seronegative. The sample was PBMCs. The genes are TRBV7-9 and TRBJ2-1; maybe TRBD1 (5 bases). The CDR3 is CASSFSDSSYNEQFF. CDR3 nucleotides: TGTGCCAGCAGCTTCAGCGACAGTTCCTACAATGAGCAGTTCTTC.